One sample yielded the 7 T cell receptor beta chains listed below, sequenced in a study of T cell changes during pregnancy in multiple sclerosis. Assay: immunoSEQ multiplex PCR; the TCRdb copy retains only in-frame clones and omits some. The table has 40,000 to 55,000 clones, 80% to 90% seen once. Specimen: CD8+ T cells from peripheral blood mononuclear cells, collected in the second trimester of pregnancy. These receptors were obtained from a female donor with multiple sclerosis, enrolled in a pregnancy study.

This sequence joins TRBV6-1 and TRBJ1-4; 8 bases line up with TRBD1. Trimming took 0 bases from V and 7 from J; bases not matched to a gene: 7. The germline gives CDR1 MNHNS, CDR2 SASEGT. The CDR3 contains 16 residues. DNA for the CDR3: TGTGCCAGCAGTGAAGCTGGACAGGGAGTAAGTGAAAAACTGTTTTTT. Translated, it gives CASSEAGQGVSEKLFF.

The chain uses TRBV7-8 and TRBJ2-3; no clear D gene. Germline values: CDR1 SGHVS, CDR2 FQNEAQ. This CDR3 spans 15 amino acids. The V end was cut by 1 base, the J end by 6 bases, with 14 bases between. The CDR3 region is CASSLGLDSGDTQYF. In DNA, the CDR3 is TGTGCCAGCAGCTTAGGGCTGGATTCCGGGGATACGCAGTATTTT.

The gene calls are TRBV30 and TRBJ1-3; D ambiguous. Deletions cut 2 bases from V and 7 bases from J, with 12 bases between. The germline V gene has CDR1 GTSNPN and CDR2 SVGIG (reference sequence). This CDR3 is built from 13 residues. In DNA, the CDR3 is TGTGCCTGGAGTCCGATAGGGAGTAACACCATATATTTT. It is translated as CAWSPIGSNTIYF.

In this sample, this clone turned up a few times. The gene calls are TRBV6-5 and TRBJ2-7, with a tentative D call TRBD1 (5 bases). Germline V CDR1 and CDR2: MNHEY, SVGAGI. Trimming pared 0 bases from V and 5 bases from J, leaving 8 bases between. The CDR3 spans 13 residues. The DNA of the CDR3 is TGTGCCAGCAGTTACTCGGGCAGGGACGAGCAGTACTTC. Translating gives CASSYSGRDEQYF.

V is TRBV6-4 and J is TRBJ2-1; D might be TRBD2 (6 bases). The CDR3 is 14 amino acids. V shed 5 bases and J shed 6 bases, with 14 bases lying between them. Per germline, CDR1 MRHNA and CDR2 SNTAGT. CDR3 sequence: CASSPTTSSNEQFF. The DNA for the CDR3 is TGTGCCAGCAGTCCCACGACTAGTTCCAATGAGCAGTTCTTC.

The chain combines TRBV5-1 with TRBJ1-2; 8 nucleotides line up with TRBD1. The CDR3 totals 13 residues. The trim removed 5 bases at V and 7 bases at J, leaving 7 bases unmatched. From germline, CDR1 is SGHRS and CDR2 YFSETQ. The CDR3: CASSQGTGGGYTF. Written as DNA, the CDR3 is TGCGCCAGCAGTCAAGGGACAGGCGGTGGCTACACCTTC.

The chain carries TRBV10-2 and TRBJ2-7; 8 bases are shared with TRBD1. The V segment lost 2 bases and the J segment 0 bases; nucleotides outside the gene matches: 0. The germline V gene has CDR1 WSHSY and CDR2 SAAADI. This CDR3 has 14 amino acids. The CDR3 loop reads CASSEGQGSYEQYF. The CDR3 DNA follows: TGCGCCAGCAGTGAGGGACAGGGCTCCTACGAGCAGTACTTC.